One and the same sample provided the 29 T cell receptor beta chains below, sequenced in a study of T cell responses to AZD1222 COVID-19 vaccine. Sequenced by immunoSEQ multiplex PCR; TCRdb stores in-frame clones only, minus some. The data contain roughly 190,000 clones, 91% of them seen just once; the ten biggest clones take up about 1.8%. Sample: peripheral blood, taken 28 days after the second AZD1222 dose. The origin of the receptors is an adult who received the AZD1222 COVID-19 vaccine.

The chain employs TRBV7-2 and TRBJ1-2; 9 bases line up with TRBD1. J gave up 5 bases and V 2 bases, and 6 bases lay outside the gene matches. The CDR3 is 15 residues long. Germline lookup yields CDR1 SGHTA and CDR2 FQGNSA. The CDR3 DNA is TGTGCCAGCAGCTTAAACCGGGACAGGGCATATGGCTACACCTTC. Its translation: CASSLNRDRAYGYTF.

A single count supports this clone. The chain has TRBV10-3 and TRBJ2-5; 8 nucleotides align to TRBD2. CDR3 size: 14 residues. The germline V gene encodes CDR1 ENHRY and CDR2 SYGVKD. Trimming took 5 bases from V and 2 from J; bases not matched to a gene: 4. CDR3 amino acids: CAISQTSEQETQYF. DNA of the CDR3: TGTGCCATCAGTCAGACTAGCGAACAAGAGACCCAGTACTTC.

The genes are TRBV9 and TRBJ1-4; tentatively, D is TRBD1 (5 bases). CDR1 SGDLS and CDR2 YYNGEE come from the germline V gene. The CDR3 covers 17 residues. The V end was cut by 0 bases, the J end by 5 bases, with 17 bases between. The CDR3 sequence: CASSVDVYRNRNEKLFF. Here the CDR3 DNA reads TGTGCCAGCAGCGTAGACGTCTACAGAAACAGGAATGAAAAACTGTTTTTT.

This rearrangement joins TRBV6-5 to TRBJ1-5, with unresolved D. V was cut by 8 bases and J by 5 bases, with 13 bases left in between. The CDR3 consists of 13 residues. The germline V gene has CDR1 MNHEY and CDR2 SVGAGI. The CDR3 DNA follows: TGTGCCAGCCGTAGGACCTCCTATCAGCCCCAGCATTTT. It codes for CASRRTSYQPQHF.

The CDR3 DNA is TGTGCTAGTGGTATGGGACAGGAAGTAGTCCCTAGCAATCAGCCCCAGCATTTT. It is translated as CASGMGQEVVPSNQPQHF. The chain recombines TRBV12-5 with TRBJ1-5; 8 bases line up with TRBD1. The germline V gene has CDR1 LGHNT and CDR2 FRNRAP. V dropped 5 bases and J dropped 0; count of bases not matched to a gene: 12. The CDR3 sequence is 18 residues long.

The chain employs TRBV19 and TRBJ1-5, with D perhaps matching TRBD1 (5 bases). V was shortened by 7 bases and J by 6 bases, with 19 bases between the two germline ends. This CDR3 has 15 residues. Per the germline V gene, CDR1 is LNHDA and CDR2 is SQIVND (reference sequence). This CDR3 reads CASTPGTPDGQPQHF. In DNA form, the CDR3 reads TGTGCCAGTACCCCCGGGACCCCGGATGGTCAGCCCCAGCATTTT.

The V gene is TRBV19, the J gene TRBJ2-2, with 8 bases aligning to TRBD2. Germline CDR1 and CDR2: LNHDA and SQIVND (reference sequence). The CDR3 is 15 amino acids. With V trimmed by 6 bases and J by 4 bases, 7 bases remained unmatched. The CDR3 loop reads CASRGGGPITGELFF. The CDR3 coding sequence is TGTGCCAGTAGGGGCGGGGGGCCGATCACCGGGGAGCTGTTTTTT.

V usage is TRBV5-6 and J usage is TRBJ2-4, with D perhaps matching TRBD2 (5 bases). The V end lost 1 base, the J end lost 0 bases, and 5 bases lay between the germline ends. Germline-derived CDR1 and CDR2 are SGHDT and YYEEEE. CDR3 length equals 14 residues. The CDR3, as DNA: TGTGCCAGCAGCTTGCGGGGAGCCAAAAACATTCAGTACTTC. It translates to CASSLRGAKNIQYF.

The V call is TRBV19, the J call TRBJ1-5; tentative D call: TRBD1 (6 bases). Trimming removed 1 base at V and 6 bases at J, with 10 bases between. Germline-derived CDR1 and CDR2 are LNHDA and SQIVND (reference sequence). This CDR3 spans 14 amino acids. As DNA, the CDR3 is TGTGCCAGTAGTATAGTAGGCAGGGGTCAGCCCCAGCATTTT. Encoded protein: CASSIVGRGQPQHF.

V gene TRBV12-3 or TRBV12-4 combines with J gene TRBJ1-6; D uncertain. Trimming took off 5 bases at V and 8 bases at J, with 7 bases between the two ends. There are 12 residues in the CDR3. In DNA, the CDR3 is TGTGCCAGCAGTCGCCCAGATTCACCCCTCCACTTT. It translates to CASSRPDSPLHF.

The chain has TRBV18 and TRBJ2-7; D uncertain. Trimming removed 3 bases from V and 0 bases from J, with 6 bases in between. Germline V gene sequence: CDR1 KGHSH, CDR2 LQKENI. This CDR3 contains 13 residues. The CDR3 loop reads CASSPQDSYEQYF. CDR3 coding DNA: TGTGCCAGCTCACCGCAGGACTCCTACGAGCAGTACTTC.

J is TRBJ2-1 and V is TRBV7-3; 11 nucleotides align to TRBD2. From germline, CDR1 is SGHTA and CDR2 FQGTGA. Losses at the gene ends were 5 bases for V and 4 bases for J; bases not matched to a gene: 13. This CDR3 contains 18 residues. The CDR3 nucleotides are TGTGCCAGCAGCCCATCCCGGTCTCTAGCGGGAGGTTACAATGAGCAGTTCTTC. This encodes CASSPSRSLAGGYNEQFF.

The genes are TRBV27 and TRBJ2-2; 7 bases fit TRBD1. Trimming removed 5 bases from V and 4 bases from J; junction bases left unmatched: 4. CDR1 MNHEY and CDR2 SMNVEV come from the germline V gene (reference sequence). The CDR3 runs 14 residues. CDR3 in amino acids: CASSPTGPTGELFF. DNA of the CDR3: TGTGCCAGCAGTCCGACAGGGCCCACCGGGGAGCTGTTTTTT.

This rearrangement joins TRBV7-9 to TRBJ2-3; 10 bases map to TRBD2. Germline CDR1 SEHNR, CDR2 FQNEAQ (reference sequence). V trimming: 11 bases; J trimming: 5 bases; junction bases outside the gene matches: 7. The CDR3 runs to 13 residues. The CDR3 DNA reads as TGTGCCGCCGGGCTAGCGGGGGTAGATACGCAGTATTTT. This encodes CAAGLAGVDTQYF. Drawing the rest from reference TRBV7-9 and TRBJ2-3, the complete variable domain is DTGVSQNPRHKITKRGQNVTFRCDPISEHNRLYWYRQTLGQGPEFLTYFQNEAQLEKSRLLSDRFSAERPKGSFSTLEIQRTEQGDSAMYLCAAGLAGVDTQYFGPGTRLTVL.

The chain is built from TRBV7-2 and TRBJ2-7, with 8 positions matching TRBD2. V gave up 6 bases and J gave up 6 bases; unmatched junction bases: 10. CDR1 and CDR2 from the germline V gene are SGHTA and FQGNSA. The CDR3 sequence is 14 residues long. The CDR3 loop reads CASRAGTRSSEQYF. In DNA, the CDR3 is TGTGCCAGCAGGGCCGGGACTAGATCTTCCGAGCAGTACTTC. Full variable domain (outside the CDR3, taken from reference TRBV7-2 and TRBJ2-7): GAGVSQSPSNKVTEKGKDVELRCDPISGHTALYWYRQSLGQGLEFLIYFQGNSAPDKSGLPSDRFSAERTGGSVSTLTIQRTQQEDSAVYLCASRAGTRSSEQYFGPGTRLTVT.

This chain connects TRBV19 to TRBJ2-7; perhaps TRBD2 as D (6 bases). V was cut by 6 bases and J by 3 bases, with 12 bases left in between. Looked up from germline, CDR1 is LNHDA and CDR2 is SQIVND (reference sequence). The CDR3 loop spans 13 amino acids. The CDR3 protein is CASSTSSYYEQYF. CDR3 sequence (DNA): TGTGCCAGTAGCACTAGCAGCTACTACGAGCAGTACTTC.

The chain employs TRBV9 and TRBJ2-6; 7 bases fit TRBD1. V was pared by 0 bases and J by 0 bases, with 12 bases of the junction left unmatched. The CDR3 spans 20 residues. Germline V gene lookup returns CDR1 SGDLS and CDR2 YYNGEE. CDR3 amino acids: CASSVEKGDSFVSGANVLTF. The CDR3 DNA reads as TGTGCCAGCAGCGTAGAAAAGGGGGACAGCTTCGTCTCTGGGGCCAACGTCCTGACTTTC.

The genes are TRBV19 and TRBJ1-1, with TRBD1 matching over 9 bases. The CDR3 is made up of 13 amino acids. Germline V gives CDR1 LNHDA, CDR2 SQIVND (reference sequence). Trimming cost V 9 bases and J 2 bases; bases outside gene matches: 4. The CDR3 DNA reads TGTGCCAGCCAGACAGGGGGAAACACTGAAGCTTTCTTT. The encoded protein is CASQTGGNTEAFF.

This chain links TRBV2 with TRBJ2-7; 8 positions match TRBD2. The CDR3 sequence is 14 residues long. Losses at the gene ends were 4 bases for V and 3 bases for J; bases not matched to a gene: 5. Germline V lookup: CDR1 SNHLY, CDR2 FYNNEI. This CDR3 is CASSVQRGYYEQYF. Written as DNA, the CDR3 is TGTGCCAGCAGTGTTCAGCGGGGGTACTACGAGCAGTACTTC. The full variable domain, rest sourced from reference TRBV2 and TRBJ2-7, is EPEVTQTPSHQVTQMGQEVILRCVPISNHLYFYWYRQILGQKVEFLVSFYNNEISEKSEIFDDQFSVERPDGSNFTLKIRSTKLEDSAMYFCASSVQRGYYEQYFGPGTRLTVT.

A few counts support this clone. Written as DNA, the CDR3 is TGTGCCAGCAGCCAAGATCGGTGGGTTTATGGCTACACCTTC. Its translation is CASSQDRWVYGYTF. V is TRBV14 and J is TRBJ1-2, with D hard to call. Per germline, CDR1 SGHDN and CDR2 FVKESK. V lost 0 bases and J 5 bases, leaving 10 bases between the germline ends. The CDR3 spans 14 residues.

This clone appeared a few times. The V call is TRBV6-2 or TRBV6-3, the J call TRBJ2-7; 8 nucleotides align to TRBD1. The V and J ends lost 6 bases and 6 bases, in that order; junction bases with no gene match: 10. The germline V gene has CDR1 MNHEY and CDR2 SVGEGT. CDR3 length: 14 amino acids. CDR3 sequence: CASSPGAGGGEQYF. The DNA for the CDR3 is TGTGCCAGCAGCCCCGGGGCAGGGGGCGGCGAGCAGTACTTC.

The genes are TRBV5-1 and TRBJ2-7; D gene ambiguous. The germline V gene has CDR1 SGHRS and CDR2 YFSETQ. V lost 0 bases and J 3 bases, leaving 13 bases between the germline ends. This CDR3 is built from 15 residues. This chain's CDR3 is CASSLGPGQHYEQYF. As DNA, the CDR3 is TGCGCCAGCAGCTTGGGTCCGGGCCAGCACTACGAGCAGTACTTC.

This rearrangement joins TRBV30 to TRBJ1-4, with D perhaps matching TRBD1 (6 bases). Germline lookup yields CDR1 GTSNPN and CDR2 SVGIG (reference sequence). CDR3 size: 14 residues. Trimming removed 0 bases at V and 6 bases at J, with 11 bases between. In DNA, the CDR3 is TGTGCCTGGAGTGTACTAGGGGGGGATGAAAAACTGTTTTTT. This sequence encodes CAWSVLGGDEKLFF.

CDR3 loop: CASSSPGTRRINEQFF. CDR3 in DNA: TGTGCCAGCAGTTCCCCCGGGACAAGGCGAATAAATGAGCAGTTCTTC. J is TRBJ2-1 and V is TRBV6-5; D is possibly TRBD1 (6 bases). Trimming stripped 4 bases from V and 7 bases from J, with 20 bases between. CDR1 and CDR2 (germline): MNHEY, SVGAGI. The CDR3 runs 16 residues.

V and J are TRBV18 and TRBJ2-2; D is unclear. Per the germline V gene, CDR1 is KGHSH and CDR2 is LQKENI. The V end lost 2 bases, the J end lost 2 bases, and 9 bases lay between the germline ends. The CDR3 loop spans 15 amino acids. The CDR3 protein is CASSPSKANTGELFF. CDR3 in DNA: TGTGCCAGCTCACCATCCAAGGCCAACACCGGGGAGCTGTTTTTT.

The chain is built from TRBV7-9 and TRBJ2-6, with D maybe TRBD1 (6 bases). Germline V lookup: CDR1 SEHNR, CDR2 FQNEAQ (reference sequence). There are 16 residues in the CDR3. Trimming took off 6 bases at V and 0 bases at J, with 12 bases between the two ends. The DNA for the CDR3 is TGTGCCAGCAGTAAGGACAGCCACTCTGGGGCCAACGTCCTGACTTTC. Translation: CASSKDSHSGANVLTF.

The chain uses TRBV11-2 and TRBJ2-7; D ambiguous. In germline, CDR1 is SGHAT, CDR2 FQNNGV. The CDR3 is 14 amino acids. V lost 1 base to trimming and J lost 3 bases, with 10 bases between them. The CDR3 protein is CASSLVGSVYEQYF. CDR3 DNA sequence: TGTGCCAGCAGCTTAGTGGGCAGTGTCTACGAGCAGTACTTC.

The rearrangement links TRBV6-2 or TRBV6-3 to TRBJ1-2; no clear D gene. V lost 0 bases, J lost 0 bases, and 11 bases lay in between. Germline values: CDR1 MNHEY, CDR2 SVGEGT. CDR3 length equals 16 residues. The CDR3 DNA is TGTGCCAGCAGTTACTCTGTGACATATCCTAACTATGGCTACACCTTC. Translated, it gives CASSYSVTYPNYGYTF.

The chain links TRBV6-6 to TRBJ1-2, with D possibly being TRBD1 (6 bases). Trimming stripped 0 bases from V and 4 bases from J, with 12 bases between. Germline lookup yields CDR1 MNHNY and CDR2 SVGAGI (reference sequence). This CDR3 contains 15 residues. The CDR3 sequence: CASSYSSQGGYGYTF. The DNA for the CDR3 is TGTGCCAGCAGTTACTCGAGTCAAGGGGGCTATGGCTACACCTTC.